The 20 T cell receptor beta chains listed next were all sequenced from one sample in a study of blood T cell repertoires in COVID-19. Here immunoSEQ multiplex PCR was the method, and the copy in TCRdb shows in-frame clones only, minus some. The repertoire has 200,000 to 300,000 clones, around 85% of them found once; the top ten carry about 9.3%. Sequencing input: PBMCs or T cells enriched from blood (not recorded which). These receptors came from a woman between 45 and 65 years old with acute COVID-19.

The rearrangement joins TRBV5-1 to TRBJ1-5; tentative D call: TRBD1 (5 bases). The CDR3 extends over 16 amino acids. CDR1 is SGHRS, CDR2 YFSETQ, per germline. V lost 4 bases and J 5 bases, leaving 19 bases between the germline ends. CDR3 nucleotide sequence: TGCGCCAGCAGCCCCTCCGGTAGGGGTCGAGATCAGCCCCAGCATTTT. Translating it yields CASSPSGRGRDQPQHF.

A single count supports this clone. The chain links TRBV2 to TRBJ2-5; TRBD1 matches at 9 bases. Germline-derived CDR1 and CDR2 are SNHLY and FYNNEI. V lost 8 bases and J lost 1; bases outside the gene matches: 2. The CDR3 runs 13 residues. Here the CDR3 reads CASGQGPQETQYF. The CDR3 DNA sequence: TGTGCCAGCGGACAGGGGCCCCAAGAGACCCAGTACTTC.

This clone was seen just once. The chain employs TRBV10-1 and TRBJ2-7; D may be TRBD2 (6 bases). From germline, CDR1 is WNHNN and CDR2 SYGVQD (reference sequence). The V and J ends lost 6 bases and 3 bases respectively, with 12 bases between them. The CDR3 contains 13 residues. The CDR3 here is CASSRGVGYEQYF. CDR3 nucleotides: TGCGCCAGCAGCCGCGGGGTCGGCTACGAGCAGTACTTC.

This clone was counted a single time. The rearrangement links TRBV3-1 (or the pseudogene TRBV3-2) to TRBJ1-2; no clear D gene. Germline loops: CDR1 LGHDT, CDR2 YNNKEL (reference sequence). This CDR3 contains 14 residues. Trimming took 1 base from V and 5 from J, leaving 11 bases between them. This CDR3 is CASSQVEHSYGYTF. The CDR3 nucleotides read TGTGCCAGCAGCCAAGTCGAACACAGTTATGGCTACACCTTC.

This sequence joins TRBV7-2 and TRBJ2-5; weak D call: TRBD2 (6 bases). This CDR3 region has 14 residues. The V and J ends lost 2 bases and 5 bases respectively, with 12 bases between them. From germline, CDR1 is SGHTA and CDR2 FQGNSA. The CDR3 coding sequence is TGTGCCAGCAGCTTAAACCCTAGCGAGGAGACCCAGTACTTC. Translated, it gives CASSLNPSEETQYF.

The chain carries TRBV7-2 and TRBJ2-1, with TRBD2 identical over 8 bases. Trimming at V came to 7 bases and at J to 5 bases, leaving 7 bases not matched to a gene. The germline gives CDR1 SGHTA, CDR2 FQGNSA. The length of the CDR3 is 14 residues. This CDR3 is CASIRGGTDNEQFF. The CDR3 DNA follows: TGTGCCAGCATCCGGGGGGGCACCGACAATGAGCAGTTCTTC.

This clone was detected once. The gene calls are TRBV5-1 and TRBJ1-2, with D tentatively TRBD1 (5 bases). Germline V gene lookup returns CDR1 SGHRS and CDR2 YFSETQ. The CDR3 has 14 residues. Between the trimmed V and J ends, which lost 4 bases and 8 bases, there was a span of 18 bases. In DNA, the CDR3 is TGCGCCAGCAGCCCAGGGCCTCCCCCCCAAGGCTACACCTTC. This encodes CASSPGPPPQGYTF.

CDR3 in DNA: TGTGCTAGTGGTTTGGTACTAGGGGGCTCCACTGAAGCTTTCTTT. Protein sequence: CASGLVLGGSTEAFF. The chain has TRBV12-5 and TRBJ1-1; TRBD1 agrees at 7 bases. Trimming cost V 0 bases and J 4 bases; bases outside gene matches: 5. Germline V gene lookup returns CDR1 LGHNT and CDR2 FRNRAP. This CDR3 is built from 15 residues.

This rearrangement joins TRBV6-1 to TRBJ2-3, with D perhaps matching TRBD1 (6 bases). Germline V gene sequence: CDR1 MNHNS, CDR2 SASEGT. Trimming took 3 bases from V and 4 from J, leaving 14 bases between them. The CDR3 runs to 15 residues. This chain's CDR3 is CASSDFTGTPDTQYF. CDR3 in DNA: TGTGCCAGCAGTGATTTCACAGGGACCCCAGATACGCAGTATTTT.

This chain uses TRBV5-8 with TRBJ2-1; D uncertain. This CDR3 is 12 amino acids long. Germline values: CDR1 SGHTS, CDR2 YDEGEE. Trimming removed 4 bases from V and 6 bases from J, with 8 bases in between. CDR3 amino acids: CASSPTGNEQFF. The CDR3 bases are TGTGCCAGCAGCCCGACGGGCAATGAGCAGTTCTTC.

V gene TRBV5-1 combines with J gene TRBJ2-1; D is undetermined. Germline lookup yields CDR1 SGHRS and CDR2 YFSETQ. V gave up 4 bases and J gave up 6 bases, with 11 bases separating them. The CDR3 is made up of 13 amino acids. The CDR3 here is CASSVADINEQFF. The CDR3 coding sequence is TGCGCCAGCAGCGTGGCAGACATCAATGAGCAGTTCTTC. The variable domain in full, completed from reference TRBV5-1 and TRBJ2-1, reads KAGVTQTPRYLIKTRGQQVTLSCSPISGHRSVSWYQQTPGQGLQFLFEYFSETQRNKGNFPGRFSGRQFSNSRSEMNVSTLELGDSALYLCASSVADINEQFFGPGTRLTVL.

The J gene is TRBJ1-1, the V gene TRBV9; 9 bases agree with TRBD1. Trimming took 0 bases from V and 6 from J; bases not matched to a gene: 3. Germline V gives CDR1 SGDLS, CDR2 YYNGEE. This CDR3 has 14 amino acids. The CDR3 region has the DNA TGTGCCAGCAGCGTAGAGCGACAGGGGGCTGAAGCTTTCTTT. It specifies CASSVERQGAEAFF.

The gene calls are TRBV18 and TRBJ2-1, with TRBD1 matching 9 bases. This CDR3 comprises 13 residues. V lost 5 bases, J lost 6 bases, and 2 bases stayed unmatched. Per the germline V gene, CDR1 is KGHSH and CDR2 is LQKENI. CDR3 bases: TGTGCCAGCTCAACGGGACAGGGCAATGAGCAGTTCTTC. Translation: CASSTGQGNEQFF. Full variable domain (remainder filled in from reference TRBV18 and TRBJ2-1): NAGVMQNPRHLVRRRGQEARLRCSPMKGHSHVYWYRQLPEEGLKFMVYLQKENIIDESGMPKERFSAEFPKEGPSILRIQQVVRGDSAAYFCASSTGQGNEQFFGPGTRLTVL.

The chain joins TRBV6-5 to TRBJ1-2; D might be TRBD1 (5 bases). Germline V gene lookup returns CDR1 MNHEY and CDR2 SVGAGI. Trimming cost V 9 bases and J 2 bases, with 10 bases left between them. The CDR3 spans 12 residues. CDR3 residues: CASTDRNYGYTF. The CDR3 nucleotides read TGTGCCAGTACCGACAGAAACTATGGCTACACCTTC.

The gene calls are TRBV10-3 and TRBJ1-3, with TRBD1 matching over 7 bases. CDR1 is ENHRY and CDR2 is SYGVKD in the germline V gene. J lost 4 bases, V lost 7 bases, and 10 bases had no gene match. The CDR3 covers 15 residues. Here the CDR3 reads CAITSGQDPGNTIYF. The CDR3 bases are TGTGCCATCACTTCCGGACAGGACCCGGGAAACACCATATATTTT.

J is TRBJ2-2 and V is TRBV6-4, with D uncertain. Germline values: CDR1 MRHNA, CDR2 SNTAGT. The V gene lost 6 bases and the J gene lost 3 bases, with 11 bases spanning the gap. The CDR3 loop spans 14 amino acids. This CDR3 reads CASRPSADTGELFF. CDR3 bases: TGTGCCAGCAGACCCTCGGCGGACACCGGGGAGCTGTTTTTT.

This chain connects TRBV2 to TRBJ1-4; possibly TRBD1 for D (6 bases). CDR1 and CDR2 (germline): SNHLY, FYNNEI. The CDR3 is 13 residues long. Trimming removed 4 bases from V and 6 bases from J, with 9 bases in between. Here the CDR3 DNA reads TGTGCCAGCAGTGCAGGGGTCGATGAAAAACTGTTTTTT. Its translation: CASSAGVDEKLFF. The entire variable domain, with the rest obtained from reference TRBV2 and TRBJ1-4, is as follows: EPEVTQTPSHQVTQMGQEVILRCVPISNHLYFYWYRQILGQKVEFLVSFYNNEISEKSEIFDDQFSVERPDGSNFTLKIRSTKLEDSAMYFCASSAGVDEKLFFGSGTQLSVL.

V and J are TRBV29-1 and TRBJ1-2; 9 bases match TRBD1. V was clipped by 1 base and J by 3 bases; unmatched bases: 6. Germline CDR1 SQVTM, CDR2 ANQGSEA. This CDR3 comprises 15 residues. CDR3 sequence: CSVEGPGQGDYGYTF. CDR3 sequence (DNA): TGCAGCGTTGAAGGCCCGGGACAGGGCGACTATGGCTACACCTTC.

This chain uses TRBV6-6 with TRBJ2-2; D unresolved. The CDR3 covers 15 residues. V shed 1 base and J shed 1 base, with 7 bases lying between them. CDR1 and CDR2 (germline): MNHNY, SVGAGI (reference sequence). In DNA, the CDR3 is TGTGCCAGCAGTTACTTAACGGTGAACACCGGGGAGCTGTTTTTT. Translating it yields CASSYLTVNTGELFF.

This clone was detected many times. This sequence joins TRBV29-1 and TRBJ1-1; 9 nucleotides match TRBD1. The germline gives CDR1 SQVTM, CDR2 ANQGSEA. This CDR3 is built from 15 residues. V shed 8 bases, J shed 6 bases, and the junction held 16 bases outside the gene matches. CDR3 in amino acids: CSQPGGQGFRAEAFF. For the CDR3, the DNA is TGCAGCCAACCTGGGGGACAGGGATTTAGAGCTGAAGCTTTCTTT. Drawing the rest from reference TRBV29-1 and TRBJ1-1, the complete variable domain is SAVISQKPSRDICQRGTSLTIQCQVDSQVTMMFWYRQQPGQSLTLIATANQGSEATYESGFVIDKFPISRPNLTFSTLTVSNMSPEDSSIYLCSQPGGQGFRAEAFFGQGTRLTVV.